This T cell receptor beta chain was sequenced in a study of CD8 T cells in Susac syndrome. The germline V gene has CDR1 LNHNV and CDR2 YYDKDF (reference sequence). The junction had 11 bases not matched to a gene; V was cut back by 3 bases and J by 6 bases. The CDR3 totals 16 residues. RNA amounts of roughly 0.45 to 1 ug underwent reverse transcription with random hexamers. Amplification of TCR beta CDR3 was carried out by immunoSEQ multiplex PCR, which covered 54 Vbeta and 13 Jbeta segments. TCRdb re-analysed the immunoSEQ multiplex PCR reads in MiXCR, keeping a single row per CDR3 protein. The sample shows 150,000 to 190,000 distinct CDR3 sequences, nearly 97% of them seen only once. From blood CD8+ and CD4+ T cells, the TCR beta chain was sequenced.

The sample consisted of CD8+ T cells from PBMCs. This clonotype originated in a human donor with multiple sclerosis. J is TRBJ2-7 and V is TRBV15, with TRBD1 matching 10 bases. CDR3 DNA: TGTGCCACCAGCAGTGCTTTCGGGACAGGGGTCGGCGAGCAGTACGTC. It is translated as CATSSAFGTGVGEQYV.